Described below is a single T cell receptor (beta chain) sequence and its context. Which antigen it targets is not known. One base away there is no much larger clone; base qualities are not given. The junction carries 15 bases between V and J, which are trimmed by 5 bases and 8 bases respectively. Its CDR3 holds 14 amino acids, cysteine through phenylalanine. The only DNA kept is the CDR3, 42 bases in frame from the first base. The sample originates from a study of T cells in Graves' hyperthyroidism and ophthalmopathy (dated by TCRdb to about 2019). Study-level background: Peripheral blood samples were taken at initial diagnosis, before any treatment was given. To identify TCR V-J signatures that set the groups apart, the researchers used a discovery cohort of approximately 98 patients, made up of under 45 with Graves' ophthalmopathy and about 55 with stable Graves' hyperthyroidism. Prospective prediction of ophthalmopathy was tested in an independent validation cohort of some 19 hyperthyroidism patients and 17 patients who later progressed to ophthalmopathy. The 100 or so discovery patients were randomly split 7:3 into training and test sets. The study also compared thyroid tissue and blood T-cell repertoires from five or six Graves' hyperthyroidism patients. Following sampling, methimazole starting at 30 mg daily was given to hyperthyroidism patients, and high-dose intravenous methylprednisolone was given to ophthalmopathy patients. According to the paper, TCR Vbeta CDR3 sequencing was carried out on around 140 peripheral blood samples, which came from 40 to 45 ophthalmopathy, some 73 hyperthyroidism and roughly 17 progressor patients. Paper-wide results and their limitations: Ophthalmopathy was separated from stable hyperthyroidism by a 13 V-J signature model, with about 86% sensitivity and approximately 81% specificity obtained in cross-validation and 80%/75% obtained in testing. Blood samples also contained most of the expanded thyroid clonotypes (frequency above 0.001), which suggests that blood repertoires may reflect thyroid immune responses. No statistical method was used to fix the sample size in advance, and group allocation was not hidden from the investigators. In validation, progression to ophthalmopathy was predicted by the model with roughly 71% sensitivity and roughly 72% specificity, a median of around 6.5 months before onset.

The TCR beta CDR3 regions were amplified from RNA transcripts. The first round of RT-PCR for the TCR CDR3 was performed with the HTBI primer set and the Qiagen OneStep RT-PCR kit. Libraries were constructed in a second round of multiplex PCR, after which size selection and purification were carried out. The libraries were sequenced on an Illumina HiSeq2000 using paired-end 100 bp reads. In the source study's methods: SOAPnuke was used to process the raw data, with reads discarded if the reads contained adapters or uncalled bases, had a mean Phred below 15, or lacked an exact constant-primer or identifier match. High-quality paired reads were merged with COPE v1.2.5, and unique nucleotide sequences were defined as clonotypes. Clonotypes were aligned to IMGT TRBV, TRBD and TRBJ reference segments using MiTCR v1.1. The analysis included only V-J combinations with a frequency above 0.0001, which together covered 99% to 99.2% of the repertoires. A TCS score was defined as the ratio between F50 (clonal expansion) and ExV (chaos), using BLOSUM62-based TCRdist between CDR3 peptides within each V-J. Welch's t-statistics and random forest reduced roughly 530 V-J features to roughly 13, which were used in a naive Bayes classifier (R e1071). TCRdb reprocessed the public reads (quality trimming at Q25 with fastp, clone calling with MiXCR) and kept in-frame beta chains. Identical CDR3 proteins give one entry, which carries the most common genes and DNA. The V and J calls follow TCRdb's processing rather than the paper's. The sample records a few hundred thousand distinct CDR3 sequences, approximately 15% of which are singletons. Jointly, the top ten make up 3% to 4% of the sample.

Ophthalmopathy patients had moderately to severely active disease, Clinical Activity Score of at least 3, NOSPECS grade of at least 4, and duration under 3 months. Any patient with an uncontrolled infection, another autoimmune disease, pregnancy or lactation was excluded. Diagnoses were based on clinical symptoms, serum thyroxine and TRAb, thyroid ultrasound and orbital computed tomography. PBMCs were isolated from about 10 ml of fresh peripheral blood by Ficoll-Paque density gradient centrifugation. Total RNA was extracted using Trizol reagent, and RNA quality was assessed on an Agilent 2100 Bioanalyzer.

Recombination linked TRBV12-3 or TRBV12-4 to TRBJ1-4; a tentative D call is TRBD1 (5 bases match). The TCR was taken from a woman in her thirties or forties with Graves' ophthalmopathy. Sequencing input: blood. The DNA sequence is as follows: TGTGCCAGCAGTGACTCAGGGTTTGGGGAAAAACTGTTTTTT. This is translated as CASSDSGFGEKLFF.